The rows below give T cell receptor beta chains drawn from one sample of a study of T-cell reconstitution after alpha-beta-depleted transplantation in children. TCRdb re-called the PCR reads through MiXCR, storing one row per CDR3 protein. The repertoire holds 85,000 to 120,000 distinct CDR3 sequences, with approximately 6% as singletons. This specimen was PBMCs, mostly from graft donor cells, taken 60 days after TCRalphabeta/CD19-depleted stem cell transplant. Receptor source: a female patient aged 2-10 years who had a stem cell transplant for Fanconi anemia, so the T cells may come from the graft donor. CDR3s include the opening cysteine and the closing phenylalanine or tryptophan. D genes are given only for firm matches. Clone size is stated in some rows and not others, as once, few, many or a class when expanded.

many | TRBJ1-2 | TRBV15 | . | CATSRDTRLTGNYGYTF | TGTGCCACCAGCAGAGATACCCGCCTTACAGGGAACTATGGCTACACCTTC
few | TRBJ2-5 | TRBV15 | . | CATSRDSVGETQYF | TGTGCCACCAGCAGAGACTCCGTTGGAGAGACCCAGTACTTC
many | TRBJ1-1 | TRBV18 | TRBD1 | CASSPPGTGNTEAFF | TGTGCCAGCTCACCACCAGGGACAGGGAACACTGAAGCTTTCTTT
many | TRBJ1-1 | TRBV20-1 | . | CSASNHQGTEAFF | TGCAGTGCTAGTAACCACCAGGGTACTGAAGCTTTCTTT
many | TRBJ1-3 | TRBV9 | . | CASSVEMGTQPGNTIYF | TGTGCCAGCAGCGTAGAGATGGGAACGCAGCCTGGAAACACCATATATTTT
few | TRBJ2-7 | TRBV18 | . | CASSSRDGHYEQYF | TGTGCCAGCTCAAGCAGGGACGGTCACTACGAGCAGTACTTC
many | TRBJ2-1 | TRBV5-1 | TRBD2 | CASSRGSGGLPEDEQFF | TGCGCCAGCAGCAGGGGTAGCGGGGGATTACCCGAGGATGAGCAGTTCTTC
many | TRBJ2-1 | TRBV28 | . | CASSLISELYNEQFF | TGTGCCAGCAGTTTGATCAGCGAACTCTACAATGAGCAGTTCTTC
many | TRBJ2-7 | TRBV12-3/TRBV12-4 | . | CASSPAAGHEQYF | TGTGCCAGCAGTCCCGCCGCGGGGCACGAGCAGTACTTC
many | TRBJ2-3 | TRBV12-3/TRBV12-4 | . | CASSFTEKQYF | TGTGCCAGCAGTTTCACAGAGAAGCAGTATTTT
. | TRBJ2-1 | TRBV20-1 | TRBD1 | CSASDRVRRRGPYNEQFF | TGCAGTGCCTCGGACAGGGTCAGGAGGAGGGGGCCTTACAATGAGCAGTTCTTC
many | TRBJ2-5 | TRBV5-1 | . | CASSYEGGGETQYF | TGCGCCAGCAGCTATGAGGGGGGAGGAGAGACCCAGTACTTC
few | TRBJ2-7 | TRBV6-1 | TRBD2 | CASSEGWTSAYEQYF | TGTGCCAGCAGTGAAGGATGGACTAGCGCCTACGAGCAGTACTTC
many | TRBJ2-3 | TRBV12-3/TRBV12-4 | TRBD1 | CASSSTGTGDTQYF | TGTGCCAGCAGTTCGACAGGGACGGGAGATACGCAGTATTTT
. | TRBJ2-1 | TRBV7-9 | TRBD2 | CASSWTSGLYNEQFF | TGTGCCAGCAGTTGGACTAGCGGCCTCTACAATGAGCAGTTCTTC
many | TRBJ2-5 | TRBV12-3/TRBV12-4 | . | CASSWGRQETQYF | TGTGCCAGCAGCTGGGGACGCCAAGAGACCCAGTACTTC
many | TRBJ2-7 | TRBV4-2 | TRBD2 | CASSQEEGAGGIRYEQYF | TGTGCCAGCAGCCAAGAGGAGGGTGCGGGAGGTATTCGCTACGAGCAGTACTTC
many | TRBJ2-1 | TRBV14 | . | CASSQWVTYNEQFF | TGTGCCAGCAGCCAATGGGTTACCTACAATGAGCAGTTCTTC
many | TRBJ2-7 | TRBV5-1 | TRBD2 | CASSSGTSGTLYEQYF | TGCGCCAGCAGCTCCGGGACTAGCGGGACGCTCTACGAGCAGTACTTC
many | TRBJ2-3 | TRBV12-3/TRBV12-4 | TRBD2 | CASSHPRLAGLTDTQYF | TGTGCCAGCAGCCATCCACGACTAGCGGGCCTCACAGATACGCAGTATTTT
many | TRBJ2-5 | TRBV12-3/TRBV12-4 | . | CASNLSAGGGETQYF | TGTGCCAGCAATTTATCAGCCGGGGGAGGAGAGACCCAGTACTTC
few | TRBJ1-2 | TRBV4-2 | . | CASSQAPSNYGYTF | TGTGCCAGCAGCCAGGCCCCTTCTAACTATGGCTACACCTTC
few | TRBJ2-7 | TRBV3-1 | . | CASSQISAGPRSEQYF | TGTGCCAGCAGCCAAATTTCAGCCGGGCCCCGGTCCGAGCAGTACTTC
many | TRBJ1-5 | TRBV18 | . | CASSPGHNQPQHF | TGTGCCAGCTCACCGGGACATAATCAGCCCCAGCATTTT
few | TRBJ2-4 | TRBV6-5 | . | CASSYSETAKNIQYF | TGTGCCAGCAGTTACTCTGAGACGGCCAAAAACATTCAGTACTTC
many | TRBJ2-1 | TRBV5-1 | . | CASSYSIEGYNEQFF | TGCGCCAGCAGCTATAGCATCGAGGGGTACAATGAGCAGTTCTTC
many | TRBJ1-1 | TRBV30 | . | CAWGIRSTEAFF | TGTGCCTGGGGGATACGAAGCACTGAAGCTTTCTTT
many | TRBJ2-3 | TRBV2 | . | CASTRTSRDTQYF | TGTGCCAGCACACGGACCAGCAGGGATACGCAGTATTTT
few | TRBJ2-1 | TRBV15 | . | CATSRDATREQFF | TGTGCCACCAGCAGAGACGCGACCCGGGAGCAGTTCTTC
many | TRBJ1-3 | TRBV6-5 | . | CASSPGNSGNTIYF | TGTGCCAGCAGCCCGGGGAATTCTGGAAACACCATATATTTT
many | TRBJ2-5 | TRBV20-1 | . | CSAGRGGRWTQYF | TGCAGTGCCGGACGGGGTGGAAGGTGGACCCAGTACTTC
few | TRBJ1-5 | TRBV30 | . | CAWEAPGRLSNQPQHF | TGTGCCTGGGAAGCCCCAGGACGGCTTAGCAATCAGCCCCAGCATTTT
many | TRBJ2-2 | TRBV12-3/TRBV12-4 | . | CASSSRWNTGELFF | TGTGCCAGCAGTTCTAGGTGGAACACCGGGGAGCTGTTTTTT
many | TRBJ2-5 | TRBV6-5 | . | CASSYSFVGRETQYF | TGTGCCAGCAGTTACTCTTTTGTGGGGCGAGAGACCCAGTACTTC
many | TRBJ2-5 | TRBV18 | . | CASSPRGSQETQYF | TGTGCCAGCTCACCACGAGGGTCCCAAGAGACCCAGTACTTC
. | TRBJ2-2 | TRBV18 | TRBD2 | CASSSSLAGADTGELFF | TGTGCCAGCTCATCCTCCTTAGCGGGGGCCGACACCGGGGAGCTGTTTTTT
many | TRBJ2-7 | TRBV28 | . | CASSLRGGAPNEQYF | TGTGCCAGCAGTTTAAGAGGGGGGGCTCCTAACGAGCAGTACTTC
few | TRBJ2-3 | TRBV6-1 | TRBD1 | CASSWDRGTDTQYF | TGTGCCAGCAGCTGGGACAGGGGTACAGATACGCAGTATTTT
. | TRBJ1-1 | TRBV18 | . | CASSPKGLNTEAFF | TGTGCCAGCTCACCAAAAGGACTGAACACTGAAGCTTTCTTT
many | TRBJ1-5 | TRBV19 | . | CASSNLKVGNQPQHF | TGTGCCAGTAGTAACCTCAAGGTGGGCAATCAGCCCCAGCATTTT
many | TRBJ2-6 | TRBV5-1 | . | CASSLVVITGTGANVLTF | TGCGCCAGCAGCTTGGTGGTAATAACAGGTACTGGGGCCAACGTCCTGACTTTC
. | TRBJ1-2 | TRBV20-1 | . | CSARNRDTTPYGYTF | TGCAGTGCTAGGAACCGGGACACGACCCCCTATGGCTACACCTTC
many | TRBJ2-3 | TRBV5-1 | . | CASSLARDFTDTQYF | TGCGCCAGCAGCTTGGCCAGGGACTTCACAGATACGCAGTATTTT
few | TRBJ2-6 | TRBV19 | . | CARGGSGANVLTF | TGTGCCAGAGGGGGCTCTGGGGCCAACGTCCTGACTTTC
. | TRBJ2-7 | TRBV20-1 | . | CSARANRDGLYEQYF | TGCAGTGCTAGAGCAAACCGGGACGGCCTCTACGAGCAGTACTTC
few | TRBJ2-2 | TRBV5-6 | . | CASSLDGWHPGELFF | TGTGCCAGCAGCTTGGATGGGTGGCATCCCGGGGAGCTGTTTTTT
many | TRBJ2-3 | TRBV29-1 | . | CSVEAVRGHGTDTQYF | TGCAGCGTTGAAGCCGTCCGAGGACATGGTACAGATACGCAGTATTTT
. | TRBJ2-5 | TRBV19 | TRBD2 | CASSKSGSVETQYF | TGTGCCAGTAGTAAGAGCGGGAGTGTGGAGACCCAGTACTTC
few | TRBJ2-5 | TRBV5-1 | TRBD2 | CASSPGTSGRIAQETQYF | TGCGCCAGCAGCCCCGGGACTAGCGGGAGAATAGCGCAAGAGACCCAGTACTTC
. | TRBJ2-1 | TRBV10-1 | . | CASSDQGLAPHNEQFF | TGCGCCAGCAGTGATCAGGGGCTAGCTCCCCACAATGAGCAGTTCTTC
. | TRBJ2-7 | TRBV6-5 | . | CASSYSRASYEQYF | TGTGCCAGCAGTTACTCAAGGGCCTCCTACGAGCAGTACTTC
. | TRBJ2-1 | TRBV7-2 | . | CASSSDTYNEQFF | TGTGCCAGCAGCTCGGACACGTACAATGAGCAGTTCTTC
many | TRBJ2-2 | TRBV10-3 | . | CAISEIGGTGELFF | TGTGCCATCAGTGAGATAGGCGGCACCGGGGAGCTGTTTTTT
many | TRBJ2-4 | TRBV2 | TRBD2 | CASARARGDIQYF | TGTGCCAGCGCCAGGGCTCGGGGGGACATTCAGTACTTC
. | TRBJ2-1 | TRBV4-1 | . | CASSQAQTRAAQNF | TGCGCCAGCAGCCAAGCCCAGACTAGAGCGGCCCAAAACTTC
many | TRBJ2-7 | TRBV3-1 | . | CASSQVGTGPDEQYF | TGTGCCAGCAGCCAAGTTGGAACGGGGCCAGACGAGCAGTACTTC
. | TRBJ1-3 | TRBV7-6 | . | CASSLRSWTERGGNTIYF | TGTGCCAGCAGCTTAAGAAGTTGGACAGAACGTGGTGGAAACACCATATATTTT
few | TRBJ2-5 | TRBV20-1 | . | CSLGRQETQYF | TGCAGTCTAGGCCGGCAAGAGACCCAGTACTTC
. | TRBJ2-5 | TRBV20-1 | TRBD2 | CSPYLAGVSRETQYF | TGCAGTCCATACCTAGCGGGAGTTAGTCGAGAGACCCAGTACTTC
many | TRBJ2-7 | TRBV5-1 | TRBD1 | CASSLEGARSSYEQYF | TGCGCCAGCAGCTTGGAGGGGGCGCGGAGCTCCTACGAGCAGTACTTC